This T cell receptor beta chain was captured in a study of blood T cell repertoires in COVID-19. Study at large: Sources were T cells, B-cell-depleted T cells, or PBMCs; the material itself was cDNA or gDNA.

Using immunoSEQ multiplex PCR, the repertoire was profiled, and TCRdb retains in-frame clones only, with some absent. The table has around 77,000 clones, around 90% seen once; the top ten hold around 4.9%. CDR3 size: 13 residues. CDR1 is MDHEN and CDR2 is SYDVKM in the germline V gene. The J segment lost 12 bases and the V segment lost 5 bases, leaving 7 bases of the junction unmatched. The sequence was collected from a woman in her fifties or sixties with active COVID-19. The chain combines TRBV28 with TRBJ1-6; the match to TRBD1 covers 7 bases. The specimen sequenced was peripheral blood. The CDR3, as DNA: TGTGCCAGCAGTGCTAGACAGGGTTTACCCCTCCACTTT. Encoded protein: CASSARQGLPLHF.